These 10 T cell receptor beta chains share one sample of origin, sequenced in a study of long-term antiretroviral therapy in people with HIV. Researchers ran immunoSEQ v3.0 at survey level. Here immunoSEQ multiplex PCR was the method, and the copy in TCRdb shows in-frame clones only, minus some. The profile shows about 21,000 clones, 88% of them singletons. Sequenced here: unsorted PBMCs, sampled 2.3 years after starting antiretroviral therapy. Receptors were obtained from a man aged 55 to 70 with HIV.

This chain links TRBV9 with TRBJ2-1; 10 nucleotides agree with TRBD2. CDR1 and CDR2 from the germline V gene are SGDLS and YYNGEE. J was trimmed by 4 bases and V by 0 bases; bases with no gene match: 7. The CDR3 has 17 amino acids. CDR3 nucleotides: TGTGCCAGCAGCGTAGCATCAGCGGGGGGGCTATACAATGAGCAGTTCTTC. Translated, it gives CASSVASAGGLYNEQFF. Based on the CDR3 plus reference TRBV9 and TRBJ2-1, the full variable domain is DSGVTQTPKHLITATGQRVTLRCSPRSGDLSVYWYQQSLDQGLQFLIQYYNGEERAKGNILERFSAQQFPDLHSELNLSSLELGDSALYFCASSVASAGGLYNEQFFGPGTRLTVL.

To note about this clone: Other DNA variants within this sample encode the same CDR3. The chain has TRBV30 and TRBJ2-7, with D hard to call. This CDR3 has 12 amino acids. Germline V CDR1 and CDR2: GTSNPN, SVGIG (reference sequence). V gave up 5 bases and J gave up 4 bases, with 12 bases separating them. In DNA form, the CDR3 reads TGTGCCTGGGATCTCCTAGGTTACGAGCAGTACTTC. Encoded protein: CAWDLLGYEQYF.

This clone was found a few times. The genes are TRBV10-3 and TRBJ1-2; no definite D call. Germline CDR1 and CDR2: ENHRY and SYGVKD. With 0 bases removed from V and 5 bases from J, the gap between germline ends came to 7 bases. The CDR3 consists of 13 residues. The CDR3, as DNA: TGTGCCATCAGTGAGTCGAACGTGTATGGCTACACCTTC. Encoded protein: CAISESNVYGYTF.

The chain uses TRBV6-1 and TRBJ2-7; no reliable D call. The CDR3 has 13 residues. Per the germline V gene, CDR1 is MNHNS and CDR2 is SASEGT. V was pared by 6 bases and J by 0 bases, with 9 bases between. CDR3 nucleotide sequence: TGTGCCAGCAGCCCCGGGTACTCCTACGAGCAGTACTTC. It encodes CASSPGYSYEQYF.

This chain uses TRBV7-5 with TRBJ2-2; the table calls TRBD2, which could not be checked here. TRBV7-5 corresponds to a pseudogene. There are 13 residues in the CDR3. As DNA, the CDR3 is TGTGCCAGAAGCCTCCCCCGTCCCGGGGAGCTGTTTTTT. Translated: CARSLPRPGELFF.

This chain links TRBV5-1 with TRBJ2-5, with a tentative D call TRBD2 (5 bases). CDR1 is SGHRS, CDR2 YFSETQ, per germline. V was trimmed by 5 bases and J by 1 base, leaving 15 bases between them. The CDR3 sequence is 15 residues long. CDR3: CASSLTSGGQETQYF. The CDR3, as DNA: TGCGCCAGCAGTTTAACGAGCGGAGGCCAAGAGACCCAGTACTTC.

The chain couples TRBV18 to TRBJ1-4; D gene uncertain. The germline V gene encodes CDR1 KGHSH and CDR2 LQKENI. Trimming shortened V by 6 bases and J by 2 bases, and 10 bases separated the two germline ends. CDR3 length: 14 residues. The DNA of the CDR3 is TGTGCCAGCTCGAGACTAGGGACTAATGAAAAACTGTTTTTT. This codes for CASSRLGTNEKLFF.

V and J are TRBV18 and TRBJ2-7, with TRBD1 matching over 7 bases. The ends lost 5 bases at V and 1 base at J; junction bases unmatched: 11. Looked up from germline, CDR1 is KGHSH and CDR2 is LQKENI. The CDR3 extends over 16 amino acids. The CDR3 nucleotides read TGTGCCAGCTCAACGAATGAGGGGGCCCTGTCCTACGAGCAGTACTTC. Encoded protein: CASSTNEGALSYEQYF.

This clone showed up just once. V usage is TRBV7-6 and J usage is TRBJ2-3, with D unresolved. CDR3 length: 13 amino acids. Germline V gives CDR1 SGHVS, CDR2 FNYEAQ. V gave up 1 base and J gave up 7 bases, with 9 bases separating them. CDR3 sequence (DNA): TGTGCCAGCAGCTTAGTCGAAGCCAATACGCAGTATTTT. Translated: CASSLVEANTQYF.

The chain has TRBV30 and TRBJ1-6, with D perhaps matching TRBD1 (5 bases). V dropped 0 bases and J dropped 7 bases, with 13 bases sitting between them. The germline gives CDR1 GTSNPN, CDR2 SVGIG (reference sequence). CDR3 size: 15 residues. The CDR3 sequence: CAWSVREWGNSPLHF. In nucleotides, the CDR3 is TGTGCCTGGAGTGTACGGGAGTGGGGCAATTCACCCCTCCACTTT.